This T cell receptor beta chain was identified during a study of cytomegalovirus exposure and HLA in healthy donors (dated by TCRdb to about 2017). About the investigation overall: According to a later analysis, one platform produced both the roughly 130 validation repertoires and the approximately 660 repertoires of the first cohort. The study aimed to test whether cataloging public T cell receptors could reveal signatures of past pathogen exposure. In addition to the first cohort of roughly 670 subjects, a separate validation cohort of some 120 different subjects was used. To predict cytomegalovirus infection status, the study brought together high-throughput TCR immunosequencing, statistical association of individual TCRs with disease status, and machine learning. Summary of the overall study and its limitations: The authors suggested that the approach could potentially be extended to other disease states and immunological phenotypes. Cytomegalovirus status was reported to be diagnosed by the classifier with high specificity and sensitivity in both the original and validation cohorts. In the study, approximately 160 TCR beta chains were listed as associated with cytomegalovirus. A few of the identified cytomegalovirus-associated TCR beta chains were confirmed in vitro to be specific for cytomegalovirus antigens. A later analysis had no HLA typing for the validation cohort, so co-occurrence there was scored across all 110 or so repertoires. In a later analysis, TCRs clustered in the first cohort were found to also tend to co-occur in the 120 or so validation repertoires, with 94% of cluster scores above 0. Most TCR sequences were observed very rarely across donors, whereas some public TCRs were present in many individuals.

Libraries came from the immunoSEQ multiplex PCR assay. On the authors' methods: A statistical classification framework was developed to diagnose cytomegalovirus status using the catalog of TCR beta chain sequences. The source is immuneACCESS, and TCRdb retained only in-frame sequences with V and J called. Part of the clones is not carried over; for the studies checked, unresolved V genes explain less than half of this, and the remainder is unexplained. The V and J calls and clone size are taken from that table; D and trimming were inferred from the DNA. The sample table holds hundreds of thousands of clones, of which approximately 87% were seen once. Roughly 5.4% of the sample comes from the top ten. Details on this clone: Its cognate antigen has yet to be identified. No quality values exist for individual bases; no much larger clone is one base distant.

Inclusive of the bounding cysteine and phenylalanine, the CDR3 is 13 residues long. Only the CDR3 portion is preserved as DNA: 39 bases, with reading frame beginning at the first base. The germline V gene provides CDR1 SGHAT and CDR2 FQNNGV. V was cut back by 1 base and J by 3 bases, leaving a gap of 3 bases between them. The donors belonged to the validation cohort of about 120 subjects, which was separate from the approximately 680-subject first cohort. This sequence was found in a woman younger than 35 in good health and CMV-seronegative. Sequenced material: PBMCs. In this chain, TRBV11-2 is recombined with TRBJ2-2; there is no confident call for the D gene. Here the CDR3 is given as CASSLGDTGELFF. The DNA is as follows: TGTGCCAGCAGCTTAGGGGACACCGGGGAGCTGTTTTTT.